The rows below give T cell receptor beta chains drawn from one sample of a study of neurological immune-mediated disorders. One entry per CDR3 protein results from TCRdb running MiXCR on the 5' RACE reads. The table includes 100,000 or so distinct CDR3 sequences, 3.5% detected once. The sequenced sample was PBMCs. The receptors here all came from a woman between 18 and 29 years old with multiple sclerosis. Both conserved end residues are trimmed from each CDR3.

TRBV6-5,ASSLRQGGDTQY
TRBV7-6,ASSSRTGYEQY
TRBV10-3,AITSQGAAVYEQF
TRBV2,ASSGTVSGNTIY
TRBV20-1,SAPYPTSGRADTQY
TRBV7-2,ASSLDRGTPGYT
TRBV5-1,ASSTGANTEAF
TRBV24-1,ATSDWRQAVRGELF
TRBV5-5,ASSSLQGYEQY
TRBV20-1,SATGGGGSSDTQY
TRBV20-1,SATDGTGKYEQY
TRBV11-2,ASSLAQAKNIQY
TRBV20-1,SAQLAGGTGELF
TRBV2,ASTTGQGGTEAF
TRBV6-6,ASSYASAYEQY
TRBV20-1,SVPDKRERVPGELF
TRBV20-1,SARESTGAMETQY